What follows are 9 T cell receptor beta chains derived from one specimen sequenced in a study of blood T cell repertoires in COVID-19. Assay: immunoSEQ multiplex PCR; the TCRdb copy retains only in-frame clones and omits some. This sample has 180,000 or so clones; about nine tenths occur once, and the top ten carry roughly 3.5%. Sequencing used peripheral blood. These receptors originate from a man between 65 and 85 years old with acute or convalescent COVID-19.

The J gene is TRBJ1-5, the V gene TRBV28, with D perhaps matching TRBD1 (6 bases). The CDR3 loop spans 15 amino acids. Germline V gene lookup returns CDR1 MDHEN and CDR2 SYDVKM. V lost 3 bases, J lost 4 bases, and 13 bases lay in between. The CDR3 DNA follows: TGTGCCAGCAGTTTTAGCACAGGGTTGAATCAGCCCCAGCATTTT. It yields the protein CASSFSTGLNQPQHF.

The genes are TRBV30 and TRBJ2-5; D may be TRBD1 (5 bases). Trimming cost V 0 bases and J 6 bases, with 14 bases left between them. Germline CDR1 and CDR2: GTSNPN and SVGIG (reference sequence). This CDR3 is 14 amino acids long. The CDR3 here is CAWSVRAGSQTQYF. Here the CDR3 DNA reads TGTGCCTGGAGTGTACGGGCAGGGTCCCAGACCCAGTACTTC.

This chain uses TRBV30 with TRBJ1-3, with D possibly TRBD1 on 6 matching bases. Germline V gives CDR1 GTSNPN, CDR2 SVGIG (reference sequence). Between the trimmed V and J ends, which lost 5 bases and 6 bases, there was a span of 17 bases. The CDR3 has 14 amino acids. CDR3 residues: CAWDGTRGPNTIYF. The CDR3 region has the DNA TGTGCCTGGGACGGGACAAGAGGACCAAACACCATATATTTT.

CDR3 bases: TGCGCCAGCAGCTTGACCCTCCAGGGGGATACGCAGTATTTT. Amino acids: CASSLTLQGDTQYF. The chain is built from TRBV5-1 and TRBJ2-3; TRBD1 might be the D (6 bases). Trimming cost V 1 base and J 6 bases, with 12 bases left between them. In germline, CDR1 is SGHRS, CDR2 YFSETQ. CDR3 length: 14 amino acids.

This clone was seen once. This chain joins TRBV5-1 and TRBJ1-1, with 8 bases identical to TRBD1. The V segment lost 5 bases and the J segment 0 bases; nucleotides outside the gene matches: 9. Germline CDR1 SGHRS, CDR2 YFSETQ. CDR3 length equals 16 residues. CDR3 region: CASRPDRGYLNTEAFF. In DNA form, the CDR3 reads TGCGCCAGCAGGCCCGACAGGGGCTACCTGAACACTGAAGCTTTCTTT.

J is TRBJ1-1 and V is TRBV30, with D possibly being TRBD1 (5 bases). The V gene's germline CDR1 is GTSNPN and CDR2 SVGIG (reference sequence). Between the trimmed V and J ends, which lost 2 bases and 6 bases, there was a span of 16 bases. The CDR3 loop spans 14 amino acids. CDR3 sequence: CAWSFGGGRAEAFF. The CDR3, as DNA: TGTGCCTGGAGTTTCGGCGGGGGTCGGGCTGAAGCTTTCTTT.

This clone came up a few times. The chain carries TRBV5-1 and TRBJ2-5; tentatively, D is TRBD2 (5 bases). The CDR3 spans 13 residues. Trimming took off 4 bases at V and 1 base at J, with 8 bases between the two ends. The V gene's germline CDR1 is SGHRS and CDR2 YFSETQ. The DNA for the CDR3 is TGCGCCAGCAGCCCTAGCCCCCAAGAGACCCAGTACTTC. It is translated as CASSPSPQETQYF.

The chain joins TRBV7-6 to TRBJ2-2; 10 bases agree with TRBD2. The germline gives CDR1 SGHVS, CDR2 FNYEAQ. The length of the CDR3 is 17 residues. Trimming at V came to 3 bases and at J to 1 base, leaving 5 bases not matched to a gene. This chain's CDR3 is CASSFKERGGNTGELFF. CDR3 in DNA: TGTGCCAGCAGCTTTAAGGAGCGGGGGGGGAACACCGGGGAGCTGTTTTTT.

This rearrangement joins TRBV9 to TRBJ2-5; TRBD2 aligns across 10 bases. This CDR3 region has 15 residues. Germline assignment: CDR1 SGDLS and CDR2 YYNGEE. After removal of 0 bases from V and 4 bases from J, the junction contained 3 bases not matched to a gene. The DNA for the CDR3 is TGTGCCAGCAGCGTAGCCAGCGGGAGGGGAGAGACCCAGTACTTC. Its protein is CASSVASGRGETQYF.